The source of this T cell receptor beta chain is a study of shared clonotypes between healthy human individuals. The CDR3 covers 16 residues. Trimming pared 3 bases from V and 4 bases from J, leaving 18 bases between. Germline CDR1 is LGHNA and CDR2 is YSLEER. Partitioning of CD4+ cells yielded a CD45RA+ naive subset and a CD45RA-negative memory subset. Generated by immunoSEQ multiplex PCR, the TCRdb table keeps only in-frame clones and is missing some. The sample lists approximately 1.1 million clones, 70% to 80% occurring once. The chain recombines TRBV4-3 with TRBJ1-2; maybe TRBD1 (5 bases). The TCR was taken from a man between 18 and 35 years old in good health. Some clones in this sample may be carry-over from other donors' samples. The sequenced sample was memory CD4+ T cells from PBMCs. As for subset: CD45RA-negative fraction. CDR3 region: CASSQTGAGQGYGYTF. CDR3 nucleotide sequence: TGCGCCAGCAGCCAGACCGGGGCCGGGCAGGGCTATGGCTACACCTTC.